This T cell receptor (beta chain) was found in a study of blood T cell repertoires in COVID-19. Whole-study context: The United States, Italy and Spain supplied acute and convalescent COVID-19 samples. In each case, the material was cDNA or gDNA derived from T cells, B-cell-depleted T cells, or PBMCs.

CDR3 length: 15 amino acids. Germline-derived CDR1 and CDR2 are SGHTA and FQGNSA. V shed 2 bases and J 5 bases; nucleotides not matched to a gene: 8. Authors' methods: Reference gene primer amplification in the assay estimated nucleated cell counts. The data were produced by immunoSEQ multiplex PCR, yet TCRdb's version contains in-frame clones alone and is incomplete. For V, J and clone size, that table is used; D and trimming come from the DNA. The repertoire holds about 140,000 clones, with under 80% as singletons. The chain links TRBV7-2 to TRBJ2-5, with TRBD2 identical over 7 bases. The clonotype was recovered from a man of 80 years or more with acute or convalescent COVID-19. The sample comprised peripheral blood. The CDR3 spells CASSLTRTSPETQYF. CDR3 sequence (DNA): TGTGCCAGCAGCTTAACCAGGACTAGTCCGGAGACCCAGTACTTC.